These T cell receptor beta chains were read from a single sample in a study of blood T cell repertoires in COVID-19. Libraries were prepared by immunoSEQ multiplex PCR; TCRdb keeps only in-frame clonotypes and omits some of them. The data hold around 310,000 clones, with approximately 88% observed a single time. The sequenced sample was peripheral blood. The receptors stem from a woman in her forties or fifties with active or convalescent COVID-19. The CDR3 runs from the conserved cysteine through the conserved F or W.

v_gene: TRBV6-6; j_gene: TRBJ2-5; CDR3aa: CATGSGGSKETQYF
v_gene: TRBV7-9; j_gene: TRBJ2-3; CDR3aa: CASSLPGQGSTDTQYF
v_gene: TRBV7-8; j_gene: TRBJ2-5; CDR3aa: CASSYGLVETQYF
v_gene: TRBV27; j_gene: TRBJ1-2; CDR3aa: CASSFGRGYGYTF
v_gene: TRBV4-3; j_gene: TRBJ2-3; CDR3aa: CASSQEPSGGGNTQYF
v_gene: TRBV19; j_gene: TRBJ1-5; CDR3aa: CASSIVGGWRNQPQHF
v_gene: TRBV9; j_gene: TRBJ2-3; CDR3aa: CASSVDRDTDTQYF
v_gene: TRBV4-1; j_gene: TRBJ2-3; CDR3aa: CASSQERSYQDTQYF
v_gene: TRBV5-5; j_gene: TRBJ2-5; CDR3aa: CASRWKTGLEQETQYF
v_gene: TRBV18; j_gene: TRBJ1-2; CDR3aa: CASSPGQDYGYTF
v_gene: TRBV4-2; j_gene: TRBJ2-1; CDR3aa: CASSQDPGGEQFF
v_gene: TRBV5-1; j_gene: TRBJ2-2; CDR3aa: CASKAGDIGTGELFF
v_gene: TRBV2; j_gene: TRBJ2-1; CDR3aa: CASSEGLLEQFF
v_gene: TRBV15; j_gene: TRBJ1-4; CDR3aa: CATSRDLVLRGEKLFF
v_gene: TRBV28; j_gene: TRBJ1-1; CDR3aa: CASRGQGPATEAFF
v_gene: TRBV3-1/TRBV3-2; j_gene: TRBJ1-1; CDR3aa: CASSQDRGDTEAFF
v_gene: TRBV7-3; j_gene: TRBJ2-4; CDR3aa: CASSPGQGGKNIQYF
v_gene: TRBV10-3; j_gene: TRBJ2-2; CDR3aa: CAINGAGAYTGELFF
v_gene: TRBV7-6; j_gene: TRBJ2-5; CDR3aa: CASSFGQGRETQYF
v_gene: TRBV18; j_gene: TRBJ1-1; CDR3aa: CASSLDSGTFF
v_gene: TRBV5-1; j_gene: TRBJ1-1; CDR3aa: CASSLGSKNTEAFF
v_gene: TRBV2; j_gene: TRBJ1-5; CDR3aa: CASSTGVNSNQPQHF
v_gene: TRBV7-3; j_gene: TRBJ1-2; CDR3aa: CASSTGDGNGYTF
v_gene: TRBV2; j_gene: TRBJ1-1; CDR3aa: CASSPDSSGLNTEAFF
v_gene: TRBV2; j_gene: TRBJ2-7; CDR3aa: CASSEQGVYEQYF
v_gene: TRBV2; j_gene: TRBJ2-2; CDR3aa: CASSAFPGQTTGELFF
v_gene: TRBV5-1; j_gene: TRBJ1-2; CDR3aa: CASSSPDRESSGYTF
v_gene: TRBV7-9; j_gene: TRBJ2-5; CDR3aa: CASSSGQGAGVWETQYF
v_gene: TRBV7-3; j_gene: TRBJ2-5; CDR3aa: CASSFGETQYF
v_gene: TRBV6-5; j_gene: TRBJ1-6; CDR3aa: CASKTEVNSPLHF
v_gene: TRBV7-3; j_gene: TRBJ2-1; CDR3aa: CASSLTLAGYNEQFF
v_gene: TRBV10-2; j_gene: TRBJ1-3; CDR3aa: CATSQGRTSGNTIYF
v_gene: TRBV2; j_gene: TRBJ1-1; CDR3aa: CATLPRQGSTEAFF
v_gene: TRBV28; j_gene: TRBJ2-7; CDR3aa: CASSPQGGLYEQYF
v_gene: TRBV5-4; j_gene: TRBJ2-5; CDR3aa: CASSLVAGRKEEETQYF
v_gene: TRBV27; j_gene: TRBJ1-2; CDR3aa: CASSSHADRGYGYTF
v_gene: TRBV5-5; j_gene: TRBJ1-1; CDR3aa: CASSFLLGTGLFPEAFF
v_gene: TRBV3-1/TRBV3-2; j_gene: TRBJ2-3; CDR3aa: CASSRDSLTDTQYF
v_gene: TRBV18; j_gene: TRBJ2-7; CDR3aa: CASSLRDNYEQYF
v_gene: TRBV6-5; j_gene: TRBJ2-3; CDR3aa: CASSTGTDTQYF
v_gene: TRBV5-1; j_gene: TRBJ2-2; CDR3aa: CASSSQLQGARTGELFF
v_gene: TRBV3-1/TRBV3-2; j_gene: TRBJ2-7; CDR3aa: CASSQDSSGRIEQYF
v_gene: TRBV5-1; j_gene: TRBJ2-3; CDR3aa: CASAGQGTSGRVDTQYF
v_gene: TRBV7-3; j_gene: TRBJ2-7; CDR3aa: CASSPADRETLYEQYF
v_gene: TRBV9; j_gene: TRBJ2-2; CDR3aa: CASSVERGGSGELFF
v_gene: TRBV29-1; j_gene: TRBJ1-1; CDR3aa: CSVVGDRWNTEAFF